These 17 T cell receptor beta chains were all obtained from the same sample, sequenced in a study of blood T cell repertoires in COVID-19. Sequencing used immunoSEQ multiplex PCR; TCRdb keeps in-frame clones, though not all of them. This sample has about 250,000 clones, with about 91% found just once. The specimen sequenced was peripheral blood. The receptors were sampled from a woman aged 25 to 39 with COVID-19, enrolled during active disease.

This chain joins TRBV7-6 and TRBJ2-2; 8 nucleotides match TRBD1. The CDR3 contains 14 residues. Germline V gene sequence: CDR1 SGHVS, CDR2 FNYEAQ. The ends lost 5 bases at V and 6 bases at J; junction bases unmatched: 5. In DNA form, the CDR3 reads TGTGCCAGCAGCCCGCGGGACAGGTCCGGGGAGCTGTTTTTT. As protein: CASSPRDRSGELFF.

The chain combines TRBV5-1 with TRBJ1-2; TRBD1 might be the D (6 bases). The germline V and J ends were trimmed by 1 base and 4 bases, with 11 bases remaining between them. The CDR3 runs 14 residues. Germline V CDR1 and CDR2: SGHRS, YFSETQ. The CDR3 loop reads CASSLTGWSYGYTF. CDR3 DNA sequence: TGCGCCAGCAGCTTGACAGGGTGGAGCTATGGCTACACCTTC.

The chain links TRBV21-1 to TRBJ2-3; the tabulated D call, TRBD1, remains unverified against the DNA. TRBV21-1 is listed as a pseudogene. There are 19 residues in the CDR3. The CDR3 sequence is CASSTQDRRDLKGTDTQYF. The DNA of the CDR3 is TGTGCCAGCAGCACTCAGGACAGACGGGACCTAAAAGGCACAGATACGCAGTATTTT.

This clone was detected a few times. The chain recombines TRBV5-6 with TRBJ1-6; D is ambiguous. Germline CDR1 and CDR2: SGHDT and YYEEEE. The CDR3 has 14 amino acids. Trimming removed 4 bases from V and 0 bases from J, with 5 bases in between. The CDR3 spells CASSIGSYNSPLHF. DNA of the CDR3: TGTGCCAGCAGCATCGGCTCCTATAATTCACCCCTCCACTTT.

CDR3 amino acids: CASSSRPGQGSEQYF. CDR3 DNA sequence: TGCGCCAGCAGCTCACGTCCGGGACAGGGGTCCGAGCAGTACTTC. This sequence joins TRBV5-1 and TRBJ2-7, with 10 bases lining up with TRBD1. This CDR3 has 15 residues. Germline V gives CDR1 SGHRS, CDR2 YFSETQ. Trimming took 3 bases from V and 6 from J; bases not matched to a gene: 9.

This sequence joins TRBV19 and TRBJ2-1; 7 nucleotides align to TRBD2. The CDR3 totals 18 residues. In germline, CDR1 is LNHDA, CDR2 SQIVND (reference sequence). V shed 1 base and J 8 bases; nucleotides not matched to a gene: 17. The CDR3 loop is CASSIVRLLGGSRDEQFF. Here the CDR3 DNA reads TGTGCCAGTAGTATAGTCAGACTTCTTGGCGGGAGTCGCGATGAGCAGTTCTTC.

The gene calls are TRBV7-2 and TRBJ2-5; D call uncertain. V was cut by 5 bases and J by 1 base, with 8 bases left in between. Germline loops: CDR1 SGHTA, CDR2 FQGNSA. The CDR3 is 13 residues long. CDR3 sequence reads: CASSAGTQETQYF. In DNA form, the CDR3 reads TGTGCCAGCAGCGCAGGAACCCAAGAGACCCAGTACTTC.

The DNA of the CDR3 is TGCGCCAGCAGCTTGGCCCCAACGGGAGTAAACAATGAGCAGTTCTTC. Its translation: CASSLAPTGVNNEQFF. This chain uses TRBV5-1 with TRBJ2-1; D might be TRBD2 (6 bases). This CDR3 spans 16 amino acids. V was clipped by 0 bases and J by 5 bases, with 15 bases between them. CDR1 and CDR2 from the germline V gene are SGHRS and YFSETQ.

The chain links TRBV10-2 to TRBJ1-3, with a possible D match to TRBD1 (6 bases). V was shortened by 2 bases and J by 7 bases, with 15 bases between the two germline ends. CDR3 length equals 15 residues. Germline loops: CDR1 WSHSY, CDR2 SAAADI. The CDR3 DNA sequence: TGCGCCAGCAGTGAGCCCGTAGTTGGGGGCAACACCATATATTTT. Translation gives CASSEPVVGGNTIYF.

V gene TRBV9 combines with J gene TRBJ2-1; TRBD2 might be the D (5 bases). CDR3 length equals 15 residues. V gave up 4 bases and J gave up 6 bases, with 17 bases separating them. Germline V lookup: CDR1 SGDLS, CDR2 YYNGEE. As DNA, the CDR3 is TGTGCCAGCAGCTCCCCCGGGGTCCAACTCAATGAGCAGTTCTTC. Amino acids: CASSSPGVQLNEQFF.

V usage is TRBV5-4 and J usage is TRBJ2-1, with TRBD2 identical over 11 bases. The CDR3 is 15 amino acids. After removal of 3 bases from V and 6 bases from J, the junction contained 5 bases not matched to a gene. The germline gives CDR1 SGHNT, CDR2 YYREEE (reference sequence). The CDR3 coding sequence is TGTGCCAGCAGCTCGGGACTAGCGGAAACCAATGAGCAGTTCTTC. This codes for CASSSGLAETNEQFF.

The chain links TRBV11-2 to TRBJ1-2; D gene uncertain. The germline V gene encodes CDR1 SGHAT and CDR2 FQNNGV. Trimming stripped 6 bases from V and 3 bases from J, with 14 bases between. CDR3 size: 14 residues. The CDR3 sequence: CASRNLSRYYGYTF. CDR3 in DNA: TGTGCCAGCAGGAACCTTTCGCGGTACTATGGCTACACCTTC.

Of note for this clone: Within the sample, other DNA sequences also encode this same CDR3. This chain links TRBV24-1 with TRBJ2-5; D not resolved. Germline V gene lookup returns CDR1 KGHDR and CDR2 SFDVKD. The CDR3 consists of 15 residues. V lost 0 bases to trimming and J lost 2 bases, with 9 bases between them. CDR3 coding DNA: TGTGCCACCAGTGATTTGTTTGGAGAGCAAGAGACCCAGTACTTC. Translating it yields CATSDLFGEQETQYF.

This clone was recorded a few times. The J gene is TRBJ1-2, the V gene TRBV27; D call uncertain. With 0 bases removed from V and 0 bases from J, the gap between germline ends came to 8 bases. CDR3 size: 15 residues. The germline V gene has CDR1 MNHEY and CDR2 SMNVEV (reference sequence). The CDR3 is CASSLSKTTNYGYTF. Here the CDR3 DNA reads TGTGCCAGCAGTTTATCGAAAACTACTAACTATGGCTACACCTTC.

This clone has a single count. The V gene is TRBV18, the J gene TRBJ2-7; TRBD1 agrees at 11 bases. Trimming cost V 3 bases and J 1 base; bases outside gene matches: 2. This CDR3 contains 15 residues. Germline CDR1 KGHSH, CDR2 LQKENI. CDR3 region: CASSPDRGRSYEQYV. The CDR3 bases are TGTGCCAGCTCACCGGACAGGGGGCGATCCTACGAGCAGTACGTC.

This sequence joins TRBV16 and TRBJ2-1, with 7 bases that match TRBD2. V lost 7 bases and J lost 2; bases outside the gene matches: 5. This CDR3 has 14 residues. Germline V CDR1 and CDR2: KGHSY, FQNENV. The CDR3: CASIREGTYNEQFF. The DNA for the CDR3 is TGTGCCAGCATAAGGGAGGGCACCTACAATGAGCAGTTCTTC.

The chain is built from TRBV18 and TRBJ1-1; a possible D gene is TRBD1 (5 bases). Germline-derived CDR1 and CDR2 are KGHSH and LQKENI. The CDR3 length is 14 residues. Trimming removed 2 bases from V and 4 bases from J, with 11 bases in between. The DNA for the CDR3 is TGTGCCAGCTCACCATCATCGGGGGTCACTGAAGCTTTCTTT. This encodes CASSPSSGVTEAFF.